A single sample is the source of the 17 T cell receptor beta chains below, sequenced in a study of blood T cell repertoires in COVID-19. The method was immunoSEQ multiplex PCR; TCRdb's version includes in-frame clones alone and lacks a portion of them. The data hold about 65,000 clones, with over 85% observed a single time. Sequenced input: peripheral blood. These receptors were taken from a man in his sixties with acute or convalescent COVID-19.

The V gene is TRBV19, the J gene TRBJ2-2; no definite D call. Germline loops: CDR1 LNHDA, CDR2 SQIVND (reference sequence). CDR3 length equals 16 residues. Trimming cost V 5 bases and J 0 bases, with 13 bases left between them. The CDR3 spells CASSVQIHANTGELFF. The CDR3 nucleotides read TGTGCCAGTAGTGTTCAGATCCATGCGAACACCGGGGAGCTGTTTTTT.

CDR3 residues: CASIFRISNQPQHF. The CDR3 DNA is TGTGCCAGTATTTTCAGGATTAGCAATCAGCCCCAGCATTTT. This rearrangement joins TRBV19 to TRBJ1-5; D is uncertain. Trimming stripped 7 bases from V and 0 bases from J, with 10 bases between. Per germline, CDR1 LNHDA and CDR2 SQIVND (reference sequence). CDR3 length equals 14 residues.

This clone turned up a few times. The V call is TRBV6-5, the J call TRBJ1-6, with TRBD1 identical over 9 bases. The CDR3 runs 15 residues. V lost 4 bases and J lost 10; bases outside the gene matches: 8. Germline values: CDR1 MNHEY, CDR2 SVGAGI. CDR3 amino acids: CASSLMGQGQSPLHF. The CDR3 DNA is TGTGCCAGCAGTTTAATGGGACAGGGTCAATCACCCCTCCACTTT.

This chain links TRBV5-5 with TRBJ1-1, with 7 positions matching TRBD1. Trimming removed 5 bases from V and 4 bases from J; junction bases left unmatched: 8. CDR1 and CDR2 (germline): SGHKS, YYEKEE (reference sequence). The CDR3 is 14 amino acids. As DNA, the CDR3 is TGTGCCAGCAGATCGGACAGGTTTAGCACTGAAGCTTTCTTT. Its translation is CASRSDRFSTEAFF.

The chain joins TRBV27 to TRBJ1-2, with TRBD1 matching over 8 bases. Germline V gives CDR1 MNHEY, CDR2 SMNVEV (reference sequence). With V trimmed by 3 bases and J by 3 bases, 18 bases remained unmatched. The CDR3 covers 19 residues. The CDR3 region is CASSFGYGTGGNIDYGYTF. CDR3 nucleotides: TGTGCCAGCAGTTTCGGCTATGGGACAGGAGGCAATATTGACTATGGCTACACCTTC.

This chain links TRBV24-1 with TRBJ1-2; 8 bases map to TRBD1. Germline values: CDR1 KGHDR, CDR2 SFDVKD. The ends lost 1 base at V and 8 bases at J; junction bases unmatched: 2. This CDR3 comprises 13 residues. The chain's CDR3 is CATSDFGDRGYTF. The CDR3 DNA reads as TGTGCCACCAGTGATTTTGGGGACAGGGGCTACACCTTC.

The chain joins TRBV12-2 to TRBJ2-7; TRBD1, the D gene given by the table, was not confirmed from the DNA. TRBV12-2 is a documented pseudogene. This CDR3 is built from 21 residues. Here the CDR3 DNA reads TGTGCAAGTCGCTCCCTTGGACCCGAAGGGGCCCCCATAGAGGAGCCTTACGAGCAGTACTTC. The encoded protein is CASRSLGPEGAPIEEPYEQYF.

V gene TRBV6-1 combines with J gene TRBJ1-1, with D possibly TRBD1 on 5 matching bases. V shed 2 bases and J shed 10 bases, with 11 bases lying between them. This CDR3 is 12 amino acids long. From germline, CDR1 is MNHNS and CDR2 SASEGT. This CDR3 is CASSEYGAGAFF. CDR3 DNA: TGTGCCAGCAGTGAATATGGGGCAGGAGCTTTCTTT.

The rearrangement joins TRBV28 to TRBJ1-2; D not resolved. This CDR3 spans 15 amino acids. The germline V gene has CDR1 MDHEN and CDR2 SYDVKM. V lost 0 bases and J 5 bases, leaving 13 bases between the germline ends. CDR3 nucleotide sequence: TGTGCCAGCAGTTTATGGTCGAGAGGAGGTTATGGCTACACCTTC. This translates into CASSLWSRGGYGYTF.

The chain links TRBV2 to TRBJ1-3; no firm D call. Germline assignment: CDR1 SNHLY and CDR2 FYNNEI. V dropped 7 bases and J dropped 1 base, with 11 bases sitting between them. The CDR3 totals 14 residues. The chain's CDR3 is CASTGWVSGNTIYF. DNA for the CDR3: TGTGCCAGCACCGGGTGGGTTTCTGGAAACACCATATATTTT.

This clone has a single count. The rearrangement uses TRBV6-5 and TRBJ2-1; 7 bases agree with TRBD1. With 7 bases clipped from V and 2 bases from J, the junction kept 5 bases outside the gene matches. Germline V gene data show CDR1 as MNHEY and CDR2 as SVGAGI. CDR3 size: 14 residues. This chain's CDR3 is CASTRTGAYNEQFF. The CDR3 DNA sequence: TGTGCCAGCACCAGGACAGGAGCCTACAATGAGCAGTTCTTC.

This chain connects TRBV27 to TRBJ2-7; TRBD1 matches at 10 bases. V trimming: 11 bases; J trimming: 5 bases; junction bases outside the gene matches: 15. The CDR3 has 15 amino acids. Germline V gene lookup returns CDR1 MNHEY and CDR2 SMNVEV (reference sequence). In nucleotides, the CDR3 is TGTGCCTCTAGTTTTGGGGACAGGGGAACTCACGAGCAGTACTTC. Encoded protein: CASSFGDRGTHEQYF.

The chain couples TRBV20-1 to TRBJ2-3, with a possible D match to TRBD2 (6 bases). The length of the CDR3 is 12 residues. V was cut by 3 bases and J by 12 bases, with 16 bases left in between. Germline loops: CDR1 DFQATT, CDR2 SNEGSKA (reference sequence). The CDR3 spells CSASEEPGLQYF. In DNA form, the CDR3 reads TGCAGTGCTAGTGAAGAACCGGGACTCCAGTATTTT.

V and J are TRBV6-5 and TRBJ2-4; D may be TRBD1 (5 bases). CDR3 length: 14 residues. Trimming shortened V by 0 bases and J by 7 bases, and 10 bases separated the two germline ends. CDR1 is MNHEY and CDR2 is SVGAGI in the germline V gene. This CDR3 is CASSYSIQGNIQYF. CDR3 bases: TGTGCCAGCAGTTACTCGATCCAGGGTAACATTCAGTACTTC.

The V and J genes are TRBV11-2 and TRBJ2-3; perhaps TRBD2 as D (6 bases). The V end was cut by 2 bases, the J end by 2 bases, with 11 bases between. The CDR3 loop spans 15 amino acids. Per germline, CDR1 SGHAT and CDR2 FQNNGV. The DNA of the CDR3 is TGTGCCAGCAGCTTACGGGGGAATCCCACAGATACGCAGTATTTT. Translating it yields CASSLRGNPTDTQYF. The complete variable domain, with remaining parts taken from reference TRBV11-2 and TRBJ2-3, reads EAGVAQSPRYKIIEKRQSVAFWCNPISGHATLYWYQQILGQGPKLLIQFQNNGVVDDSQLPKDRFSAERLKGVDSTLKIQPAKLEDSAVYLCASSLRGNPTDTQYFGPGTRLTVL.

The gene calls are TRBV6-6 and TRBJ1-2; TRBD1 matches at 8 bases. The CDR3 runs 15 residues. Germline-derived CDR1 and CDR2 are MNHNY and SVGAGI (reference sequence). The V gene end was trimmed by 5 bases and the J gene end by 5 bases; junction bases not matched to a gene: 10. The DNA of the CDR3 is TGTGCCAGCAGTCCCGGGGCGCAGGGGGCTTATGGCTACACCTTC. Its translation is CASSPGAQGAYGYTF.

The V call is TRBV2, the J call TRBJ1-2; TRBD1 might be the D (6 bases). The germline gives CDR1 SNHLY, CDR2 FYNNEI. CDR3 length: 11 residues. The CDR3 spells CAQLGAYGYTF. In DNA form, the CDR3 reads TGTGCTCAGTTGGGGGCCTATGGCTACACCTTC.